The clone carrying this T cell receptor beta chain showed up many times. Its specificity is not known. Trimming shortened V by 1 base and J by 0 bases, and 9 bases separated the two germline ends. The CDR3 runs 15 residues. Germline V gene sequence: CDR1 SGHRS, CDR2 YFSETQ. These data belong to a study of neurological immune-mediated disorders. Study-wide findings and caveats: The absence of any CDR3 amino acid sequence shared by expanded clones across subjects suggests that repertoires were private in all groups. HTLV-1-associated myelopathy had the most TCR clonal expansion, whereas multiple sclerosis had the least (lower than in healthy controls).

The cDNA was generated through 5'RACE incorporating 10-nucleotide random UMIs. The output of every sequencing run exceeded 170 million TCR-beta sequences, derived from 15-18 subjects. TCRdb fed the 5' RACE reads into MiXCR, producing one record per CDR3 protein. The repertoire holds 55,000 to 65,000 distinct CDR3 sequences, with roughly a tenth as singletons. Time point defined: longitudinal time-point 1 (baseline). Material: PBMCs. The origin of this receptor is a male donor with HTLV-1-associated myelopathy (HAM/TSP). J is TRBJ2-3 and V is TRBV5-1; D not certain. The CDR3 region is CASSLSSASTDTQYF. The CDR3 DNA reads as TGCGCCAGCAGCTTGTCTAGTGCTAGCACAGATACGCAGTATTTT.